This T cell receptor (beta chain) was obtained from a study of CXCR3-negative and CXCR3-positive naive CD8 T cells. Study-level findings and limits: TRBV-TRBJ usage matched between naive CXCR3-negative and CXCR3-positive cells but not between memory cells. Memory CD8+ cells showed much lower diversity, while both naive subsets were comparably high.

The method, 5' RACE with UMI labels, was used to prepare the TRB cDNA libraries. Following a re-call of the 5' RACE reads, TCRdb has one entry per CDR3 protein and lacks DNA. The ten most abundant clones cover 1.5% to 2% of a sample with approximately 100,000 distinct CDR3 sequences. CD45RO-CCR7+CD27+CD95- marked naive CD8+ T cells. Of note for this clonotype: Its specificity is unknown.

Source material: naive CXCR3- CD8+ T cells from blood. This sample's subset: CD45RO-CCR7+CD27+CD95- naive CD8+ T cells lacking CXCR3 (TNR3-). The TCR was taken from a human donor in good health. Some clones in this sample may be carry-over from other donors' samples.

CDR3 region: CAIRGPGTTEAFF. The gene calls are TRBV12-3 or TRBV12-4 and TRBJ1-1; TCRdb selects TRBD1, and the lack of DNA leaves this call unchecked. The CDR3 covers 13 residues.